This T cell receptor (beta chain) derives from a study of response to subunit inactivated influenza vaccine. Overall study findings and caveats: Seasonal influenza vaccination, on each occasion, was suggested by the authors to recruit few new T cells.

TCRdb re-called the RT-PCR reads through MiXCR, storing one row per CDR3 protein. The repertoire holds fewer than 550,000 distinct CDR3 sequences, 25% seen once, with about 1.9% in the top ten. Germline loops: CDR1 MDHEN, CDR2 SYDVKM. The CDR3 sequence is 15 residues long. Trimming cost V 6 bases and J 0 bases; bases outside gene matches: 5. In regard to this clonotype: What it binds is not known.

This specimen was CD4+ T cells sorted from PBMCs, taken more than 4 days after vaccination. The chain recombines TRBV28 with TRBJ1-5; 7 nucleotides align to TRBD1. The source of this sequence is a man aged 50 or older who received an inactivated influenza vaccine. The chain's CDR3 is CASSGGTASNQPQHF. The CDR3 region has the DNA TGTGCCAGCAGCGGCGGGACAGCTAGCAATCAGCCCCAGCATTTT.